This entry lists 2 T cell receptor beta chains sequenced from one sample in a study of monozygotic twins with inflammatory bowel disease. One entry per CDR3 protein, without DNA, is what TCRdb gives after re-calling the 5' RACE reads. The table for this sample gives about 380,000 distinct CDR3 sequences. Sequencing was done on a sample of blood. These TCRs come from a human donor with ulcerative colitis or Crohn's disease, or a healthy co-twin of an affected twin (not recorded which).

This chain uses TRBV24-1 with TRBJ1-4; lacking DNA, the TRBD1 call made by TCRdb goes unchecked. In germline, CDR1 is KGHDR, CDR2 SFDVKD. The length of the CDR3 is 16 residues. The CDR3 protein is CATSDLGTRAAEKLFF.

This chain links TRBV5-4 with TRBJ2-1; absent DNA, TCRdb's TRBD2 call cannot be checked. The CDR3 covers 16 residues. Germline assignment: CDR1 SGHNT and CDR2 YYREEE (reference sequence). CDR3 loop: CASSSGLAGGYDEQFF. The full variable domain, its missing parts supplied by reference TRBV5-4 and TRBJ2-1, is ETGVTQSPTHLIKTRGQQVTLRCSSQSGHNTVSWYQQALGQGPQFIFQYYREEENGRGNFPPRFSGLQFPNYSSELNVNALELDDSALYLCASSSGLAGGYDEQFFGPGTRLTVL.